This TCR beta chain was observed in a study of blood T cell repertoires in COVID-19. As for the study in general: The cDNA or gDNA used as material had been derived from T cells, B-cell-depleted T cells, or PBMCs.

Method: immunoSEQ multiplex PCR; TCRdb's copy keeps in-frame clones and lacks some. The sample contains 110,000 to 150,000 clones, around 80% of which appear only once. Note on this clone: Other DNA sequences within the sample encode an identical CDR3.

The germline V gene encodes CDR1 SGHTA and CDR2 FQGNSA. There are 13 residues in the CDR3. The V end was cut by 4 bases, the J end by 6 bases, with 10 bases between. The V and J genes are TRBV7-2 and TRBJ2-1; D is uncertain. The TCR comes from a human donor in a cohort sampled during active COVID-19. Sequencing was performed on peripheral blood. Written as DNA, the CDR3 is TGTGCCAGCAGCTCTAGTGGTGGCAATGAGCAGTTCTTC. Translation: CASSSSGGNEQFF.